A selection of T cell receptor beta chains follows, all from one sample in a study of T cell responses to AZD1222 COVID-19 vaccine. Clones were read by immunoSEQ multiplex PCR, and TCRdb kept only the in-frame ones, dropping some. The sample has about 72,000 clones, 80% to 90% seen once; the top ten hold 24%. The sample was peripheral blood, taken on day 0 of AZD1222 vaccination. The source is an adult in good health. Both conserved end residues are part of each CDR3. The D gene is left open where the match is weak. Clone size is not always given. Where it is, it says once, few, many or a class for expanded clones.

V	size	D	J	CDR3	DNA
TRBV7-2	once	TRBD1	TRBJ2-5	CASSQGQDQETQYF	TGTGCCAGCAGCCAGGGACAGGATCAAGAGACCCAGTACTTC
TRBV9	few	TRBD1	TRBJ1-6	CASSAYRGQGNSPLHF	TGTGCCAGCAGCGCATACAGGGGGCAAGGTAATTCACCCCTCCACTTT
TRBV7-6	.	TRBD2	TRBJ2-2	CASSLVAGGPTGELFF	TGTGCCAGCAGCTTAGTGGCGGGGGGCCCAACCGGGGAGCTGTTTTTT
TRBV5-1	.	.	TRBJ1-1	CASGLTGRNTEAFF	TGCGCCAGCGGATTAACAGGGCGGAACACTGAAGCTTTCTTT
TRBV5-1	.	.	TRBJ2-3	CASSLAGFTDTQYF	TGCGCCAGCAGCTTGGCTGGTTTCACAGATACGCAGTATTTT
TRBV28	.	.	TRBJ1-6	CASSTGDTLHF	TGTGCCAGCAGTACCGGGGACACCCTCCACTTT
TRBV19	.	.	TRBJ1-3	CASSISGGPGNTIYF	TGTGCCAGTAGTATAAGCGGGGGGCCTGGAAACACCATATATTTT
TRBV7-2	once	TRBD1	TRBJ2-1	CASSTMTGVEGQFF	TGTGCCAGCAGCACGATGACAGGGGTCGAAGGGCAGTTCTTC
TRBV18	.	.	TRBJ1-2	CASSPPFSENYGYTF	TGTGCCAGCTCACCACCGTTCTCAGAAAACTATGGCTACACCTTC
TRBV19	.	.	TRBJ1-2	CASSIVGYGYTF	TGTGCCAGTAGTATTGTGGGGTATGGCTACACCTTC
TRBV6-2/TRBV6-3	.	.	TRBJ1-1	CASSGQSTEAFF	TGTGCCAGCAGTGGCCAGAGCACTGAAGCTTTCTTT
TRBV3-1/TRBV3-2	.	TRBD1	TRBJ1-1	CASSQGPGQGATFF	TGTGCCAGCAGCCAAGGTCCAGGACAGGGGGCGACTTTCTTT
TRBV15	.	TRBD1	TRBJ1-5	CATSNVGQGVKPQHF	TGTGCCACCAGCAACGTCGGACAGGGGGTTAAGCCCCAGCATTTT
TRBV2	.	.	TRBJ2-3	CASSRGADTQYF	TGTGCCAGTAGTAGGGGAGCAGATACGCAGTATTTT
TRBV6-5	medium-sized	.	TRBJ2-1	CARGSREAGEQFF	TGTGCCAGAGGATCAAGAGAGGCTGGAGAGCAGTTCTTC
TRBV10-3	.	.	TRBJ1-2	CAISLGGYGYTF	TGTGCCATCAGCCTAGGGGGCTATGGCTACACCTTC
TRBV5-6	once	.	TRBJ2-6	CASSLDGSANVLTF	TGTGCCAGCAGCTTGGACGGATCTGCCAACGTCCTGACTTTC
TRBV28	.	.	TRBJ2-2	CASSTPGVTGELFF	TGTGCCAGCAGTACCCCAGGGGTCACCGGGGAGCTGTTTTTT
TRBV4-3	.	.	TRBJ1-2	CASSQEIWGANYGYTF	TGCGCCAGCAGCCAAGAAATTTGGGGGGCTAACTATGGCTACACCTTC
TRBV24-1	.	.	TRBJ1-1	CATSEQGFTEAFF	TGTGCCACCAGTGAGCAGGGGTTCACTGAAGCTTTCTTT
TRBV30	once	TRBD1	TRBJ2-1	CAWARLGLDRGPNNEQFF	TGTGCCTGGGCACGCTTGGGGTTAGACAGGGGGCCTAACAATGAGCAGTTCTTC
TRBV19	.	.	TRBJ2-7	CASATPGDSYEQYF	TGTGCCAGCGCCACCCCAGGGGACTCCTACGAGCAGTACTTC
TRBV7-9	.	.	TRBJ2-3	CASSVGTVVADTQYF	TGTGCCAGCAGCGTTGGGACGGTCGTGGCAGATACGCAGTATTTT
TRBV6-2/TRBV6-3	few	TRBD1	TRBJ1-5	CASSPRGLGNQPQHF	TGTGCCAGCAGTCCCAGGGGGCTCGGCAATCAGCCCCAGCATTTT
TRBV14	.	TRBD1	TRBJ1-4	CASSLHRGRNEKLFF	TGTGCCAGCAGCCTCCACAGGGGGCGGAATGAAAAACTGTTTTTT
TRBV29-1	once	.	TRBJ1-1	CSVTGAGRTEAFF	TGCAGCGTCACGGGGGCAGGGCGGACTGAAGCTTTCTTT
TRBV30	.	.	TRBJ2-2	CAWKSTVNTGELFF	TGTGCCTGGAAATCGACGGTAAACACCGGGGAGCTGTTTTTT
TRBV19	few	TRBD1	TRBJ1-1	CASSRDRAKNTEAFF	TGTGCCAGTAGTAGGGACAGGGCAAAGAACACTGAAGCTTTCTTT
TRBV7-2	few	.	TRBJ1-5	CASSPAPGGNQPQHF	TGTGCCAGCAGCCCCGCCCCAGGTGGCAATCAGCCCCAGCATTTT
TRBV28	few	.	TRBJ2-7	CASSYRGYEQYF	TGTGCCAGCAGTTATAGGGGCTACGAGCAGTACTTC
TRBV7-8	.	TRBD1	TRBJ1-2	CASSETGTADGYTF	TGTGCCAGCAGCGAAACCGGGACAGCAGATGGCTACACCTTC
TRBV11-3	.	.	TRBJ1-1	CASSLPKGTPFF	TGTGCCAGCAGCTTACCGAAGGGGACCCCTTTCTTT
TRBV15	.	.	TRBJ1-1	CATSRGGQTEAFF	TGTGCCACCAGCAGAGGCGGACAGACTGAAGCTTTCTTT
TRBV5-4	.	.	TRBJ1-1	CASSLATAGNTEAFF	TGTGCCAGCAGCTTGGCCACAGCGGGGAACACTGAAGCTTTCTTT
TRBV12-1	.	.	TRBJ2-1	CASSFEDNEQFF	TGTGCCAGCAGCTTTGAGGACAATGAGCAGTTCTTC
TRBV3-1/TRBV3-2	.	.	TRBJ1-2	CASSLIQGYGYTF	TGTGCCAGCAGCCTTATACAGGGTTACGGCTACACCTTC
TRBV7-3	.	.	TRBJ1-2	CASSPGGGSNYGYTF	TGTGCCAGCAGCCCAGGAGGAGGTTCTAACTATGGCTACACCTTC
TRBV19	.	.	TRBJ1-3	CASSLFTPSSGNTIYF	TGTGCCAGTAGTCTTTTTACACCGAGCTCTGGAAACACCATATATTTT
TRBV5-3	.	TRBD2	TRBJ2-7	CARSSPRTSGAGGEQYF	TGTGCCAGAAGCTCACCGAGGACTAGCGGGGCAGGTGGGGAGCAGTACTTC